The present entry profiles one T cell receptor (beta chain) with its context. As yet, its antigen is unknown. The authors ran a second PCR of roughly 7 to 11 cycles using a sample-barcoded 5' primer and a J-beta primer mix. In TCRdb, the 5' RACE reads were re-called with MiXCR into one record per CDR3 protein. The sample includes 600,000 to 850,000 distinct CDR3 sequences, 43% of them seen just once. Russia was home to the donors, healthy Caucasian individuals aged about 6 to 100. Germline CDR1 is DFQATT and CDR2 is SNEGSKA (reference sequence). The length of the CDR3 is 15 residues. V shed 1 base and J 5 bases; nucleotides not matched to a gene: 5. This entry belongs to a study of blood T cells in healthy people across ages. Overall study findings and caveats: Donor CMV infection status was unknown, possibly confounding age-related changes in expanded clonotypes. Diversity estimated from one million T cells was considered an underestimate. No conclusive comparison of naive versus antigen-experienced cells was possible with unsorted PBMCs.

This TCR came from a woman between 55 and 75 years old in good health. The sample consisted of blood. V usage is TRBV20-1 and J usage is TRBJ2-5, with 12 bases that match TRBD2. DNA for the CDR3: TGCAGTGCTAGAGGACTAGCGGGGGATAGTGAGACCCAGTACTTC. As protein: CSARGLAGDSETQYF.